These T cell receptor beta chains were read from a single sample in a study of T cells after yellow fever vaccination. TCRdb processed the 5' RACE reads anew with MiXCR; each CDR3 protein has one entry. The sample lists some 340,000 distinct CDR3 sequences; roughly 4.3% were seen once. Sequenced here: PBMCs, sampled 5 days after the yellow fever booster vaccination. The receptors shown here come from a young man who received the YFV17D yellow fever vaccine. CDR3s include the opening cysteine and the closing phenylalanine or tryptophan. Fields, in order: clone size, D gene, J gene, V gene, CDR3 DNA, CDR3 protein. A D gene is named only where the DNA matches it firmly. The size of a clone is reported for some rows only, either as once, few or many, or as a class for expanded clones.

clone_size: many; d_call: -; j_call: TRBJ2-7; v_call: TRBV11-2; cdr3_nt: TGTGCCAGCAGCTTATCTTTGATTGCGGGGGCCTCCGCCTACGAGCAGTACTTC; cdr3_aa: CASSLSLIAGASAYEQYF
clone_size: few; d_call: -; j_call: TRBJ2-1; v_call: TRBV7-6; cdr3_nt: TGTGCCAGCAGCTTAGCGGGTTGGGGCAACAATGAGCAGTTCTTC; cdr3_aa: CASSLAGWGNNEQFF
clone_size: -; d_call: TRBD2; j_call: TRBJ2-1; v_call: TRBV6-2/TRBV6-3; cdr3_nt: TGTGCCAGCAGTTCCTGGACTAGCGGGGGGAGCTCCTACAATGAGCAGTTCTTC; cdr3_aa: CASSSWTSGGSSYNEQFF
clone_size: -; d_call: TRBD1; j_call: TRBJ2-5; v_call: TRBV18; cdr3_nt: TGTGCCAGCTCACCGACAGGGCGGAGAGAGACCCAGTACTTC; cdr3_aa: CASSPTGRRETQYF
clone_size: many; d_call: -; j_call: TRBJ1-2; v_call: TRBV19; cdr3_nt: TGTGCCAGTAGTAGAACCGGGTCTCGGGCTAACTATGGCTACACCTTC; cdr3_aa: CASSRTGSRANYGYTF
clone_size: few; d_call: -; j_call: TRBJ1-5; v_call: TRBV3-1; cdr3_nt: TGTGCCAGCAGCGGGGTTGGCAATCAGCCCCAGCATTTT; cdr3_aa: CASSGVGNQPQHF
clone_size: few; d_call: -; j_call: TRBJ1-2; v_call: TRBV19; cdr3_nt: TGTGCCAGCAAGGAGCGGGACCGATTCGGCTACACCTTC; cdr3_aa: CASKERDRFGYTF
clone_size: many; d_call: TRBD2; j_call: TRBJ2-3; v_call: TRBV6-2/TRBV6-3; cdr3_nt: TGTGCCAGCAGTTACTCAGGAGCGGGGGGAGATACGCAGTATTTT; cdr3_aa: CASSYSGAGGDTQYF
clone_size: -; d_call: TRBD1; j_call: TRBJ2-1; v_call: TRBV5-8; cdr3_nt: TGTGCCAGCAGCTTTGGGACAGGGGGCGGAAATGAGCAGTTCTTC; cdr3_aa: CASSFGTGGGNEQFF
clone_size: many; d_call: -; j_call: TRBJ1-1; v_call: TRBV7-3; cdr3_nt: TGTGCCAGCAGCCCCGGGCAAGAGAACACTGAAGCTTTCTTT; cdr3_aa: CASSPGQENTEAFF
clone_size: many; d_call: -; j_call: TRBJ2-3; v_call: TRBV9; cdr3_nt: TGTGCCAGCAGCGTAGCCCCAGCGTTTAGCACAGATACGCAGTATTTT; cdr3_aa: CASSVAPAFSTDTQYF
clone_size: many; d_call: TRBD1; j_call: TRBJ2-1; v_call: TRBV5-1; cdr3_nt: TGCGCCAGCAGCTTGGCAAGGGACAGGGTGCCCGAGCAGTTCTTC; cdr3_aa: CASSLARDRVPEQFF
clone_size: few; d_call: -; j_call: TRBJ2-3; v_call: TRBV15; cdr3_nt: TGTGCCACCAGCAGAGCCCCATATATCACAGATACGCAGTATTTT; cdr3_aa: CATSRAPYITDTQYF
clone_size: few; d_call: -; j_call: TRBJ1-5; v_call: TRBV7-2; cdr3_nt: TGTGCCAGCAGCTTAGATAGGCAGGCCCAGCATTTT; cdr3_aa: CASSLDRQAQHF
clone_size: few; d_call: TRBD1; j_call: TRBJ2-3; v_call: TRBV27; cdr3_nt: TGTGCCAGCAGTTTATGGGGGACAGGGATTCGGACAGATACGCAGTATTTT; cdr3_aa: CASSLWGTGIRTDTQYF
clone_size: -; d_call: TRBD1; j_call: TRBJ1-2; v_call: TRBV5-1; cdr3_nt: TGCGCCAGCAGCACGGACGGACAGGGTCTAGTAGGTGGCTACACCTTC; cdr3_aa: CASSTDGQGLVGGYTF
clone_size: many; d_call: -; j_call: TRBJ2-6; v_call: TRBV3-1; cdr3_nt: TGTGCCAGCAGCCAAGGCGTGGCCTCTGGGGCCAACGTCCTGACTTTC; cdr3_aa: CASSQGVASGANVLTF
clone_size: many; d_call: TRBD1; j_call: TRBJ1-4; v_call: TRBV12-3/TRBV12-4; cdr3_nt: TGTGCCAGCAGCCTCGGACAGGGATGGGAAAAACTGTTTTTT; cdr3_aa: CASSLGQGWEKLFF
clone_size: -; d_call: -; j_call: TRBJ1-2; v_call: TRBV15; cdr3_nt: TGTGCCACCAGCAGTCAACCTGAGGGTGGCTACACCTTC; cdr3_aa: CATSSQPEGGYTF
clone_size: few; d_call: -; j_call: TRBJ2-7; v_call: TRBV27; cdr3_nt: TGTGCCAGCAGTTTCACAGGACCCCACTACGAGCAGTACTTC; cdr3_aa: CASSFTGPHYEQYF
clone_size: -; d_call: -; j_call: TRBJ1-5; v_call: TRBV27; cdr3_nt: TGTGCCAGCAGCGTCCTCCCTGGCGGGGATCAGCCCCAGCATTTT; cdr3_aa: CASSVLPGGDQPQHF
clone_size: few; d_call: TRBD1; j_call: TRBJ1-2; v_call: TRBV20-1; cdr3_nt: TGCAGTGCTAGAGGAGGGACAGGGGGGCCAAATGGCTACACCTTC; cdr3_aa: CSARGGTGGPNGYTF
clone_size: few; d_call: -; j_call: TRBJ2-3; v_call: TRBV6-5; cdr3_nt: TGTGCCAGCAGTTATGATCGGTCGACAGGTAAAGATACGCAGTATTTT; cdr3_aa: CASSYDRSTGKDTQYF
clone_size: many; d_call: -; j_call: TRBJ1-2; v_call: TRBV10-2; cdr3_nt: TGCGCCAGCAGAAAGGGAGATGGGGTCTATGGCTACACCTTC; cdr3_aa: CASRKGDGVYGYTF
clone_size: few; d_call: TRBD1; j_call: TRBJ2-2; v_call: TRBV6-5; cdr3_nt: TGTGCCAGCAGCCCTCTGACAGGGGGAAACACCGGGGAGCTGTTTTTT; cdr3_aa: CASSPLTGGNTGELFF
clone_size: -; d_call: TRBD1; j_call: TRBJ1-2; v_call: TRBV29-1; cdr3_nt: TGCAGCGTTGAAGACTTATTTTCGACAGGGACAAGGGGTATAGACTATGGCTACACCTTC; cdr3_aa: CSVEDLFSTGTRGIDYGYTF
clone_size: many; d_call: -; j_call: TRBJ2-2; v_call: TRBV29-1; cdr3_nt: TGCAGCGTTGAAGATCCATTTAACGGAGGGACAGTAAGCACCGGGGAGCTGTTTTTT; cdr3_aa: CSVEDPFNGGTVSTGELFF
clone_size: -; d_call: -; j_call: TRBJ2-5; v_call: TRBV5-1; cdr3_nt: TGCGCCAGCAGCCACGACCCAGAGACCCAGTACTTC; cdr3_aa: CASSHDPETQYF
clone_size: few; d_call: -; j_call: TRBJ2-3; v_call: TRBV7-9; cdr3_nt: TGTGCCAGCAGCTCCACAGAAACGTCAGCAGATACGCAGTATTTT; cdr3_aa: CASSSTETSADTQYF
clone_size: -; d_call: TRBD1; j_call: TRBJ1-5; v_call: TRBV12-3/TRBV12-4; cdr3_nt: TGTGCCAGCAGTAACTCTCCACCAAACAGGGGGAATCAGCCCCAGCATTTT; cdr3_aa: CASSNSPPNRGNQPQHF
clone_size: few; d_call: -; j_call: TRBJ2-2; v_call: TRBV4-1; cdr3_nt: TGCGCCAGCAGCCAATGGTCCGGGGAGCTGTTTTTT; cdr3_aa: CASSQWSGELFF
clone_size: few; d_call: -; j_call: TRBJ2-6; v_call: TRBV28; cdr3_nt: TGTGCCAGCAGTTCGTACCAGGGTACTGGGGCCAACGTCCTGACTTTC; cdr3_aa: CASSSYQGTGANVLTF
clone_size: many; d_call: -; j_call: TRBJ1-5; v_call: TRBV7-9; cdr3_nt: TGTGCCAGCAGCTCTGGCGTTCAGCCCCAGCATTTT; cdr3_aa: CASSSGVQPQHF
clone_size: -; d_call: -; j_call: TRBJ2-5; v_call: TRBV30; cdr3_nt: TGTGCCTGGACCCCCGGCGGGGCGACTCAAGAGACCCAGTACTTC; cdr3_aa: CAWTPGGATQETQYF